These T cell receptor beta chains were read from a single sample in a study of blood T cell repertoires in COVID-19. Libraries were prepared by immunoSEQ multiplex PCR; TCRdb keeps only in-frame clonotypes and omits some of them. The sample has fewer than 300,000 clones, approximately 86% seen once; the top ten hold roughly 9%. Sequencing input: peripheral blood. The receptors were gathered from a man younger than 35 with active or convalescent COVID-19. Both conserved end residues are part of each CDR3. Fields, in order: CDR3 protein, D gene, J gene, V gene. The D gene is left open where the match is weak.

CASSLSVWGQGNEQFF,TRBD1,TRBJ2-1,TRBV7-9
CASRRTDYYEQYF,NA,TRBJ2-7,TRBV2
CASGYGGLGGNEQFF,TRBD2,TRBJ2-1,TRBV12-5
CASSPGTRSVGWYEQYF,NA,TRBJ2-7,TRBV18
CASRVGAGGNTIYF,NA,TRBJ1-3,TRBV25-1
CASSGGTGGQPQHF,TRBD1,TRBJ1-5,TRBV9
CASSLVGSGGEYNEQFF,TRBD2,TRBJ2-1,TRBV7-9
CASSDSPGGTDTQYF,NA,TRBJ2-3,TRBV6-4
CASSLGGRGGLLKTQYF,TRBD2,TRBJ2-5,TRBV5-1
CATQQGENEQFF,TRBD1,TRBJ2-1,TRBV5-4
CASSLRTANTEAFF,NA,TRBJ1-1,TRBV5-1
CASSDYTGELFF,NA,TRBJ2-2,TRBV27
CASSYLMGTVNTGELFF,TRBD1,TRBJ2-2,TRBV6-2/TRBV6-3
CSVDRGTEAFF,NA,TRBJ1-1,TRBV29-1
CASSTQGASYEQYF,TRBD1,TRBJ2-7,TRBV27
CASSRTSGGTYGQYF,TRBD2,TRBJ2-7,TRBV19
CASSLQRSGTDTQYF,NA,TRBJ2-3,TRBV11-2
CASSPGQGVFTIYF,TRBD1,TRBJ1-3,TRBV6-5
CASSQSVGATELAKNIQYF,NA,TRBJ2-4,TRBV7-9
CASSYSIREGDTEAFF,NA,TRBJ1-1,TRBV6-2/TRBV6-3
CASSLGSRVTGELFF,NA,TRBJ2-2,TRBV7-6
CASSGPSYEQYF,NA,TRBJ2-7,TRBV12-3/TRBV12-4
CASSQDWRNEQFF,NA,TRBJ2-1,TRBV3-1/TRBV3-2
CASRPQGAESYGYTF,TRBD1,TRBJ1-2,TRBV6-5
CASSLAGVMNTEAFF,NA,TRBJ1-1,TRBV5-6
CASSSQGAERDQPQHF,TRBD1,TRBJ1-5,TRBV18
CASSVGPSGTGVFDLTRIDTIYF,TRBD1,TRBJ1-3,TRBV9
CAKTGGRTNEKLFF,TRBD1,TRBJ1-4,TRBV2
CASSLDHHKGGIYEQYF,NA,TRBJ2-7,TRBV11-2
CASVTTHSGYAIYF,NA,TRBJ1-3,TRBV7-2
CASSADRLVAFF,NA,TRBJ1-1,TRBV27
CASSNPPGGPGDTQYF,TRBD2,TRBJ2-3,TRBV7-9
CASQFGQNSPLHF,NA,TRBJ1-6,TRBV27
CAISQAFWDRGVGNTIYF,TRBD1,TRBJ1-3,TRBV10-3
CAISDSTSGSNEQYF,TRBD2,TRBJ2-7,TRBV10-3
CASSYEEGLTYEQYF,NA,TRBJ2-7,TRBV6-2/TRBV6-3
CASSQYGQPWALFF,NA,TRBJ1-4,TRBV27
CASRTTEYSNQPQHF,NA,TRBJ1-5,TRBV19
CASQRGIGTDTQYF,NA,TRBJ2-3,TRBV4-3
CASSYVQGAGYTF,TRBD1,TRBJ1-2,TRBV6-5
CATRSELPAFF,NA,TRBJ1-1,TRBV5-8
CASSVGGGSGNTIYF,NA,TRBJ1-3,TRBV9
CASSFNSPTYEQYF,NA,TRBJ2-7,TRBV13
CASSWTGVATGELFF,TRBD1,TRBJ2-2,TRBV5-1
CASSPESGGSTQYF,NA,TRBJ2-4,TRBV3-1/TRBV3-2
CASSGTGTDQPQHF,TRBD1,TRBJ1-5,TRBV2
CASTGQGIDQETQYF,NA,TRBJ2-5,TRBV13
CASSQEPSGTSGGESSYNEQFF,TRBD2,TRBJ2-1,TRBV3-1/TRBV3-2
CASSSFSRTQYF,NA,TRBJ2-3,TRBV6-5
CASSSHRGLNYGYTF,TRBD1,TRBJ1-2,TRBV19
CASSSSGTPYGYTF,NA,TRBJ1-2,TRBV9
CASSGQSRGTGGTGELFF,TRBD1,TRBJ2-2,TRBV7-8
CASRPGHSNEKLFF,NA,TRBJ1-4,TRBV13
CASSLGGTGAYEQYF,TRBD1,TRBJ2-7,TRBV5-5
CASSGQGAIITDTQYF,TRBD1,TRBJ2-3,TRBV5-6
CASSPSGDSYEQYF,NA,TRBJ2-7,TRBV6-5